This TCR beta chain came from a study of T-cell memory formation after mild COVID-19 listed by TCRdb under 2021. Regarding the study in general: TCR sequence clusters from the two donors were largely donor specific. Longitudinal TCRalpha and TCRbeta repertoire sequencing tracked T-cell clones expanding and contracting after mild COVID-19 in a couple of donors. The cohort comprised two young, previously healthy adult volunteers, one female and one male. The research as a whole found: SARS-CoV-2 specificity was not confirmed for the second-wave clones peaking on day 37. Only two mild cases were covered by the study, and larger cohorts that include severe cases with pre-infection samples were considered necessary. Some responding clones were found in pre-infection memory, which suggests that pre-existing cross-reactive memory T cells took part in the SARS-CoV-2 response. Contracting CD4+ clones turned up mainly in the CM and EM memory subsets, whereas EMRA was where CD8+ clones were enriched. From day 15 to 85, contracting clones showed balanced CD4/CD8 phenotypes, whereas a second wave of clones that expanded from day 15 to 37 leaned towards CD4+.

For sequencing, an Illumina NovaSeq 6000 was employed. TCRalpha and TCRbeta cDNA libraries were constructed by 5'RACE with constant-segment primers, with sample barcodes and unique molecular identifiers being introduced. RNA was extracted from every sample with Trizol reagent. Amplification of the libraries took two PCR steps, and the second step added a second sample barcode plus Illumina TruSeq adapters. Sequencing of the libraries was done on an Illumina NovaSeq, producing 2 x 150 bp paired-end reads. The study's own analysis went as follows. Demultiplexing of reads and collapsing into UMI-guided consensus sequences were performed with migec v1.2.7. Using mixcr v2.1.11, UMI consensuses were aligned to TRA and TRB V and J templates and then assembled into clonotypes. Clonotypes were classified as expanded or contracted when called significant by both edgeR and NoisET, with noise models trained on biological replicates. For edgeR calls, a false discovery rate-adjusted p below 0.01 and a log2 fold-change threshold of 1 were applied. As an exploratory analysis of dynamics, PCA with hierarchical clustering was applied to max-normalized trajectories of the 1000 most abundant clonotypes. Separately sequenced CD4+ and CD8+ repertoires were used to assign a CD4 or CD8 phenotype to each responding clone. The public reads were reprocessed in TCRdb via fastp at Q25 and MiXCR, keeping in-frame beta chains. Rows are combined by CDR3 protein, so each entry shows the most common genes and DNA. The V and J calls shown here were made by TCRdb, not taken from the authors' results. This sample holds roughly 400,000 distinct CDR3 sequences; roughly 18% were observed only once. The ten largest clonotypes hold about 22% of the sample.

PBMCs were isolated by Ficoll-Paque density gradient centrifugation. For this clonotype: Its antigen is currently not known. Base quality data are lacking; no much larger clone is found one base away.

V loses 5 bases, J loses 6 bases, and the germline ends lie 11 bases apart. CDR1 and CDR2, looked up from the germline V gene, are ENHRY and SYGVKD. The CDR3 goes from the cysteine to the phenylalanine over 13 residues. The retained sequence is limited to the CDR3, 39 bases, with the frame set at the first base. The TCR originated in a man in his late teens or twenties who had mild COVID-19 (a few samples of this study predate the infection). The sample titles of this study are shuffled in the database, so cell type and time point are left out; the donor was told from shared clones. Sequencing was performed on PBMCs or a T cell subset sorted from them (not recorded which). The receptor chain draws on TRBV10-3 and TRBJ2-1; no D gene call is confident. DNA sequence: TGTGCCATCAGTCGCGATTCCATCAATGAGCAGTTCTTC. It specifies CAISRDSINEQFF.